These 22 T cell receptor beta chains originate from one sample sequenced in a study of identical twins. TCRdb itself ran the 5' RACE reads through MiXCR, one entry per CDR3 protein. The repertoire holds 350,000 to 450,000 distinct CDR3 sequences, roughly 18% seen once, with approximately 12% in the top ten. Sequenced input: naive T cells sorted from blood. The receptors stem from a man aged 50 to 59 in good health.

This clonotype was observed at least ten times. The rearrangement joins TRBV7-2 to TRBJ1-1; D not certain. Trimming shortened V by 1 base and J by 6 bases, and 12 bases separated the two germline ends. This CDR3 region has 14 residues. Germline V CDR1 and CDR2: SGHTA, FQGNSA. CDR3 DNA: TGTGCCAGCAGCTTAGTTGGCCATAGACCTGAAGCTTTCTTT. Translated, it gives CASSLVGHRPEAFF.

At least ten counts were recorded for this clonotype. The chain joins TRBV5-1 to TRBJ1-2, with TRBD1 matching 7 bases. The CDR3 loop spans 15 amino acids. With V trimmed by 3 bases and J by 8 bases, 13 bases remained unmatched. Germline lookup yields CDR1 SGHRS and CDR2 YFSETQ. CDR3: CASSSDRDSLGGYTF. CDR3 DNA sequence: TGCGCCAGCAGCTCCGACCGGGACAGCCTCGGGGGCTACACCTTC.

The V and J genes are TRBV20-1 and TRBJ2-3; tentative D call: TRBD2 (6 bases). The V end lost 6 bases, the J end lost 3 bases, and 10 bases lay between the germline ends. The CDR3 is 12 residues long. Germline-derived CDR1 and CDR2 are DFQATT and SNEGSKA (reference sequence). CDR3 sequence: CSAHGGTDTQYF. The CDR3, as DNA: TGCAGTGCCCACGGGGGAACAGATACGCAGTATTTT.

For the CDR3, the DNA is TGTGCCAGCAGCCCCTTGACAGGCTCTGGAAACACCATATATTTT. It translates to CASSPLTGSGNTIYF. The chain carries TRBV7-9 and TRBJ1-3; D might be TRBD1 (6 bases). The CDR3 spans 15 residues. Trimming pared 5 bases from V and 0 bases from J, leaving 11 bases between. The germline CDR1 and CDR2 sequences are SEHNR and FQNEAQ (reference sequence).

The sample holds many counts of this clonotype. This chain uses TRBV5-1 with TRBJ2-7, with 14 bases lining up with TRBD2. Germline assignment: CDR1 SGHRS and CDR2 YFSETQ. V lost 1 base, J lost 2 bases, and 11 bases stayed unmatched. The CDR3 has 19 residues. CDR3 amino acids: CASSLRRTSGRIGAYEQYF. The DNA of the CDR3 is TGCGCCAGCAGCTTGCGTAGGACTAGCGGGAGGATTGGGGCCTACGAGCAGTACTTC. The variable domain in full, completed from reference TRBV5-1 and TRBJ2-7, reads KAGVTQTPRYLIKTRGQQVTLSCSPISGHRSVSWYQQTPGQGLQFLFEYFSETQRNKGNFPGRFSGRQFSNSRSEMNVSTLELGDSALYLCASSLRRTSGRIGAYEQYFGPGTRLTVT.

This clonotype was observed a few times. This chain uses TRBV6-5 with TRBJ1-5; D gene ambiguous. The germline V gene has CDR1 MNHEY and CDR2 SVGAGI. Trimming cost V 3 bases and J 1 base, with 10 bases left between them. The length of the CDR3 is 15 residues. This CDR3 reads CASSYYGVSNQPQHF. CDR3 DNA: TGTGCCAGCAGTTATTATGGGGTAAGCAATCAGCCCCAGCATTTT.

This rearrangement joins TRBV7-6 to TRBJ1-5; 7 bases line up with TRBD1. Germline V CDR1 and CDR2: SGHVS, FNYEAQ. This CDR3 has 17 amino acids. J lost 0 bases, V lost 5 bases, and 10 bases had no gene match. CDR3 nucleotides: TGTGCCAGCAGCCTAGGGACAGCTCCTTATAGCAATCAGCCCCAGCATTTT. Protein sequence: CASSLGTAPYSNQPQHF.

This clonotype was recorded at least ten times. The chain recombines TRBV5-1 with TRBJ2-7; D is perhaps TRBD1 (5 bases). The CDR3 is 14 residues long. Trimming stripped 4 bases from V and 2 bases from J, with 13 bases between. Germline values: CDR1 SGHRS, CDR2 YFSETQ. Written as DNA, the CDR3 is TGCGCCAGCAGCACTAACGGCAGGGCCTACGAGCAGTACTTC. As protein: CASSTNGRAYEQYF.

This clonotype appeared many times. This chain connects TRBV21-1 to TRBJ2-1; no check of the table's D call, TRBD2, against the DNA was made. TRBV21-1 is a recognized pseudogene. The CDR3 has 20 amino acids. This CDR3 is CASSSATGLAGGSSYNEQFF. The CDR3 DNA follows: TGTGCCAGCAGCAGCGCGACGGGACTAGCGGGAGGGAGCTCCTACAATGAGCAGTTCTTC.

The table lists this clonotype with many counts. The CDR3: CASSQDWSGAYEQYF. As DNA, the CDR3 is TGTGCCAGCAGCCAAGATTGGTCTGGCGCCTACGAGCAGTACTTC. This chain connects TRBV4-2 to TRBJ2-7, with D uncertain. Between the trimmed V and J ends, which lost 0 bases and 2 bases, there was a span of 11 bases. CDR3 size: 15 residues. Germline V lookup: CDR1 LGHNA, CDR2 YNFKEQ.

In this sample, this clonotype turned up a few times. CDR3 protein: CASSLSWTGQETQYF. CDR3 bases: TGCGCCAGCAGCTTGTCGTGGACAGGCCAAGAGACCCAGTACTTC. This chain links TRBV5-1 with TRBJ2-5; 7 nucleotides line up with TRBD1. The V segment lost 1 base and the J segment 1 base; nucleotides outside the gene matches: 4. Germline CDR1 reads SGHRS; CDR2 reads YFSETQ. CDR3 length: 15 residues.

This clonotype was picked up many times. This rearrangement joins TRBV9 to TRBJ2-3, with D hard to call. Germline V gene data show CDR1 as SGDLS and CDR2 as YYNGEE. Trimming took off 0 bases at V and 5 bases at J, with 13 bases between the two ends. CDR3 length: 15 amino acids. CDR3 sequence: CASSVGAYRGDTQYF. CDR3 sequence (DNA): TGTGCCAGCAGCGTAGGAGCGTACAGAGGAGATACGCAGTATTTT.

This clonotype was seen only a few times. CDR3 nucleotide sequence: TGCAGCGTCCGACTGAACTTGAACACTGAAGCTTTCTTT. The encoded protein is CSVRLNLNTEAFF. V is TRBV29-1 and J is TRBJ1-1; D not certain. Trimming cost V 6 bases and J 0 bases, with 11 bases left between them. This CDR3 comprises 13 residues. CDR1 is SQVTM and CDR2 is ANQGSEA in the germline V gene.

The chain is built from TRBV9 and TRBJ2-1; 9 bases fit TRBD1. Germline values: CDR1 SGDLS, CDR2 YYNGEE. The CDR3 totals 16 residues. The trim removed 0 bases at V and 8 bases at J, leaving 9 bases unmatched. The CDR3: CASSVGLRTGVHEQFF. The CDR3 DNA sequence: TGTGCCAGCAGCGTAGGATTAAGGACAGGGGTGCATGAGCAGTTCTTC.

A few counts support this clonotype. The chain carries TRBV12-3 or TRBV12-4 and TRBJ2-5; weak D call: TRBD2 (7 bases). Trimming stripped 11 bases from V and 4 bases from J, with 14 bases between. This CDR3 is built from 12 residues. The CDR3 nucleotides are TGTGCCGTAAGGGGGGGGGCAGAGACCCAGTACTTC. Translating gives CAVRGGAETQYF.

The CDR3 nucleotides are TGTGCCATCAGTGACAGCCAGATAATTTCCTACAATGAGCAGTTCTTC. It translates to CAISDSQIISYNEQFF. The chain is built from TRBV10-3 and TRBJ2-1; D not resolved. Germline assignment: CDR1 ENHRY and CDR2 SYGVKD. The CDR3 extends over 16 amino acids. V lost 3 bases and J lost 1, with 13 bases in between.

This clonotype was detected many times. The chain combines TRBV7-9 with TRBJ2-7, with 8 bases lining up with TRBD1. The length of the CDR3 is 14 residues. CDR1 and CDR2 from the germline V gene are SEHNR and FQNEAQ (reference sequence). V lost 2 bases to trimming and J lost 5 bases; unmatched junction nucleotides: 5. The CDR3: CASSLSRGRNEQYF. The CDR3 DNA reads as TGTGCCAGCAGCTTAAGCAGGGGGCGGAACGAGCAGTACTTC.

This clonotype has more than one count but fewer than ten. The V and J genes are TRBV4-3 and TRBJ1-2; D unresolved. Trimming took 0 bases from V and 8 from J, leaving 10 bases between them. The germline gives CDR1 LGHNA, CDR2 YSLEER. The CDR3 length is 13 residues. The CDR3 here is CASSQDLDVGYTF. CDR3 DNA: TGCGCCAGCAGCCAAGATCTGGACGTAGGCTACACCTTC.

Ten or more counts support this clonotype. The V and J genes are TRBV18 and TRBJ1-2, with D unclear. V shed 2 bases and J shed 8 bases, with 21 bases lying between them. The CDR3 is 16 residues long. Per the germline V gene, CDR1 is KGHSH and CDR2 is LQKENI. CDR3 nucleotides: TGTGCCAGCTCACCAATGCTCGACGGTGGGAGAAGAGGCTACACCTTC. Protein: CASSPMLDGGRRGYTF. Full variable domain (missing parts from reference TRBV18 and TRBJ1-2): NAGVMQNPRHLVRRRGQEARLRCSPMKGHSHVYWYRQLPEEGLKFMVYLQKENIIDESGMPKERFSAEFPKEGPSILRIQQVVRGDSAAYFCASSPMLDGGRRGYTFGSGTRLTVV.

This chain links TRBV27 with TRBJ2-6; D gene uncertain. Germline CDR1 MNHEY, CDR2 SMNVEV (reference sequence). CDR3 length: 13 amino acids. Deletions cut 5 bases from V and 0 bases from J, with 2 bases between. In DNA, the CDR3 is TGTGCCAGCAGTGACTCTGGGGCCAACGTCCTGACTTTC. This gives the protein CASSDSGANVLTF.

This clonotype was detected many times. The chain is built from TRBV6-5 and TRBJ1-6; D not resolved. The V end lost 8 bases, the J end lost 9 bases, and 11 bases lay between the germline ends. Germline V gene sequence: CDR1 MNHEY, CDR2 SVGAGI. CDR3 length: 12 residues. In DNA, the CDR3 is TGTGCCAGCGGAAGCGGGCGTTCACCCCTCCACTTT. Its protein is CASGSGRSPLHF.

This clonotype showed up many times. This rearrangement joins TRBV20-1 to TRBJ2-7, with D possibly being TRBD2 (6 bases). Trimming removed 6 bases from V and 5 bases from J, with 14 bases in between. The CDR3 has 12 residues. Germline V lookup: CDR1 DFQATT, CDR2 SNEGSKA (reference sequence). The CDR3 reads CSALGGSNEQYF. The CDR3 coding sequence is TGCAGTGCCCTGGGGGGTAGCAACGAGCAGTACTTC.